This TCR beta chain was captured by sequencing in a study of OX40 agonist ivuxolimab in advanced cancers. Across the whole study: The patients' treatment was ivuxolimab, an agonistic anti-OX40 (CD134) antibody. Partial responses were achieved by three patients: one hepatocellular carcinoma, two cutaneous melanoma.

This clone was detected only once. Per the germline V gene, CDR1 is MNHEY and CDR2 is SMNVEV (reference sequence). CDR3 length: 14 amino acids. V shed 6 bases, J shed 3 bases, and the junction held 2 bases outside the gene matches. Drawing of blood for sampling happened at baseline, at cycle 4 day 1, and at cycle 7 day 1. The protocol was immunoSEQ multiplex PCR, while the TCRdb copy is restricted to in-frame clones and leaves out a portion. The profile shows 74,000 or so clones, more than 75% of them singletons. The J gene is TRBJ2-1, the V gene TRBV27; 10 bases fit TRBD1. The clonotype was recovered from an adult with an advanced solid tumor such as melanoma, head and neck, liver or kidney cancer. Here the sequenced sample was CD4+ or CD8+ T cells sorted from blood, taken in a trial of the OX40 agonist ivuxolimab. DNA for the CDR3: TGTGCCAGCAGCCGGGACAGGGGCTACAATGAGCAGTTCTTC. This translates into CASSRDRGYNEQFF.